This TCR beta chain derives from a study of blood T cell repertoires in COVID-19 (dated by TCRdb to 2019 to 2021). Some background on the complete study: Collaborator samples came from the United States, Italy and Spain and covered acute and convalescent phases of COVID-19. Where HLA class I and class II types were available, the types were taken from metadata supplied by the sample provider, not from assay-based typing. The repertoires were made available in a free public database intended to serve as a resource for research on the immune response to SARS-CoV-2. The material from the prospective study consisted of cDNA or gDNA derived from T cells, B-cell-depleted T cells, or PBMCs. Samples came from the ongoing ImmuneRACE study (first 160 participants) plus 1,254 subjects from 6 global collaborators. A de-identified subject ID, COVID-19 status, age in years and sex were almost always included in the sample metadata. Subjects who had been exposed to COVID-19, were actively infected with it, or had recovered from it provided the deeply sampled blood TCRbeta repertoires that made up the dataset.

In the prospective study, participants were roughly 18 to 90 years old, resided in 24 geographic areas of the United States, and were enrolled through a virtual design. In the prospective study, participants were assigned to cohorts based on the clinical history participants reported in a screening survey and a study questionnaire. In the prospective study, whole blood, serum and a nasopharyngeal or oropharyngeal swab were collected from each participant by mobile phlebotomists. Over a roughly two-month period, participants in the prospective study had the option of providing additional blood draws and questionnaires. Before DNA extraction, blood samples from the prospective study were shipped at room temperature or frozen. Paper-wide results and their limitations: The amount of clinical and demographic metadata varied by source and participant and was provided uncurated.

Of note for this clone: Its antigen specificity is not known. One base away there is no much larger clone; base qualities are not given.

The immunoSEQ Assay, a bias-controlled multiplex PCR, was used to amplify TCRbeta CDR3 regions from genomic DNA. Per the authors' processing: The number of nucleated cells in each sample was estimated by amplification of reference gene primers within the assay. To quantify the absolute abundance of each unique TCRbeta CDR3 rearrangement, sequence reads were collapsed and filtered. For each sample, productive Simpson clonality was calculated by taking the square root of Simpson's diversity index across productive rearrangements. TCRdb provides this immuneACCESS table in a form limited to in-frame rearrangements. Some clones are lacking; in checked studies, under half of them reflect an unresolved V gene, and why the rest are absent is not known. Clonal size and the V and J genes are those of that table, whereas D and trimming came from the DNA. Here the sample has under 300,000 clones; over 80% occur a single time. The ten biggest clones cover roughly 1.2% of the sample.

The receptor comes from a human donor in a cohort exposed to, infected with or recovered from COVID-19 (not recorded which). The donor label of this sample is uncertain. Sequencing was carried out using PBMCs or T cells enriched from blood (not recorded which).

The DNA is TGTGCCAGCAGTTCTGGACCCTCAGGGGGCAATCAGCCCCAGCATTTT. The encoded protein is CASSSGPSGGNQPQHF. The sequence links TRBV5-6 to TRBJ1-5; TRBD1 could be the D gene, as 6 bases match. The germline V gene sets CDR1 to SGHDT and CDR2 to YYEEEE. There are 16 amino acids in the CDR3, from cysteine to phenylalanine inclusive. The entry retains the CDR3 DNA only, 48 bases that are in frame from base 1. V sheds 5 bases and J sheds 2 bases, leaving 17 bases between their ends.